This TCR beta chain was captured by sequencing in a study of T cell repertoires in cytomegalovirus infection (dated by TCRdb to between 2017 and 2020). Background for the entire study: The peptide stimulations were aimed at well-studied HLA-B-restricted epitopes as well as recently identified HLA-C-restricted CMV epitopes, whose presentation resists viral immunomodulation. Because public TCR beta signatures pointed to carriage of CMV infection together with the matching HLA type, the HLA type of each donor mattered for the analysis. Beyond this particular receptor, the publication reports: The ex vivo response was dominated by HLA-C-restricted CMV-specific TCR beta clonotypes, which also provided the single most frequent clonotype in two of eight donors. In both this cohort and an independent cohort of some 350 donors, the cumulative frequency of public TCR beta family members distinguished carriers of CMV infection plus the relevant HLA type.

The germline ends are 15 bases apart after V is trimmed by 7 bases and J by 4 bases. From cysteine to phenylalanine, the CDR3 is 14 amino acids long. Of the read, only the CDR3 DNA is kept; its 42 bases are in frame from base 1. The germline V gene provides CDR1 MNHNS and CDR2 SASEGT. Explained via the paper, the treatment or condition label denotes: in vitro stimulation with specific CMV peptide epitopes to enrich CMV-specific T cells. Sequencing relied on an Illumina HiSeq 1500. TCRdb redid the processing of the public reads, applying fastp at Q25 and MiXCR, and retained in-frame beta chains. Each CDR3 protein gets just one entry, which takes the most common genes and DNA from the rows behind it. The sample contains under 850,000 distinct CDR3 sequences, around a third of them found a single time. In total, the top ten clones hold about 18% of the sample. Remarks on this clonotype: It lacks a known antigen. One base away there is no much larger clone; base qualities are not given.

The input for sequencing was cultured PBMCs, taken from culture after CMV antigen stimulation. The V and J genes are TRBV6-1 and TRBJ2-3; possibly the D gene is TRBD2, per 6 matching bases. This clonotype was sampled from a human donor in good health (CMV status not recorded). Some clones in this sample may be carry-over from other donors' samples. The bases are TGTGCCAGCACCCAGGCCGGGGGATCAGATACGCAGTATTTT. The resulting protein is CASTQAGGSDTQYF.